This TCR beta chain was sequenced for a study of identical twins. Germline V gene sequence: CDR1 KGHSH, CDR2 LQKENI. The V segment lost 1 base and the J segment 0 bases; nucleotides outside the gene matches: 4. There are 16 residues in the CDR3. In TCRdb, the 5' RACE reads were re-called with MiXCR into one record per CDR3 protein. There are 1.5 million to 2 million distinct CDR3 sequences in the sample; under 35% occur only once, and 0.27% lies in the top ten. General study points: Monozygotic twins shared more out-of-frame TCR alpha than recombination models predicted. For cord blood, abundant beta clonotypes had fewer insertions, unlike memory repertoires, which showed none.

In its sample, this clonotype was seen a few times. Its antigen remains unidentified. The TCR comes from a newborn girl in good health. The sample comprised cord blood. This chain joins TRBV18 and TRBJ2-7; 9 bases map to TRBD2. The CDR3 protein is CASSPRGLAYSYEQYF. In nucleotides, the CDR3 is TGTGCCAGCTCACCACGAGGACTAGCGTACTCCTACGAGCAGTACTTC.